This passage covers 6 T cell receptor beta chains from one sample sequenced in a study of identical twins. TCRdb reprocessed the 5' RACE reads with MiXCR, giving one entry per CDR3 protein. The sample gives about 660,000 distinct CDR3 sequences, more than 6.5% of which show up once; about 0.98% is in the top ten. This same sample was also part of a study on yellow fever vaccine responses in identical twins.

The sequencing input was PBMCs. These receptors were obtained from a woman in her late teens or twenties in good health.

This clonotype showed up just a few times. The chain employs TRBV10-3 and TRBJ1-2; D unresolved. The CDR3 spans 13 residues. The ends were cut back, 4 bases at V and 3 bases at J, with 9 bases in the middle. Germline assignment: CDR1 ENHRY and CDR2 SYGVKD. The DNA for the CDR3 is TGTGCCATCAGTGCCGCGCCAGACTATGGCTACACCTTC. This translates into CAISAAPDYGYTF.

This chain links TRBV28 with TRBJ1-2; TRBD1 matches at 8 bases. The J segment lost 4 bases and the V segment lost 5 bases, leaving 12 bases of the junction unmatched. The CDR3 loop spans 16 amino acids. Per the germline V gene, CDR1 is MDHEN and CDR2 is SYDVKM. The CDR3 nucleotides are TGTGCCAGCAGTCCCCCCCGGCCAGGGGGCGCCTATGGCTACACCTTC. It translates to CASSPPRPGGAYGYTF.

Many counts were recorded for this clonotype. The V gene is TRBV3-1, the J gene TRBJ2-5, with D hard to call. The length of the CDR3 is 12 residues. V lost 1 base to trimming and J lost 4 bases, with 4 bases between them. Germline V CDR1 and CDR2: LGHDT, YNNKEL (reference sequence). Written as DNA, the CDR3 is TGTGCCAGCAGCCAAGGTGGAGAGACCCAGTACTTC. This codes for CASSQGGETQYF.

This clonotype was detected many times. The V gene is TRBV7-2, the J gene TRBJ2-1; 7 nucleotides match TRBD1. The CDR3 length is 13 residues. J lost 13 bases, V lost 6 bases, and 12 bases had no gene match. Germline V gene sequence: CDR1 SGHTA, CDR2 FQGNSA. The DNA for the CDR3 is TGTGCCAGCAGGACAGGGCTTAGGTACACTCAGTTCTTC. The encoded protein is CASRTGLRYTQFF.

In this sample, this clonotype turned up many times. V is TRBV20-1 and J is TRBJ1-4; D is unclear. V was clipped by 4 bases and J by 3 bases, with 9 bases between them. CDR3 length equals 13 residues. CDR1 and CDR2 (germline): DFQATT, SNEGSKA (reference sequence). CDR3 region: CSATRPSNEKLFF. CDR3 DNA sequence: TGCAGTGCTACCAGGCCTTCTAATGAAAAACTGTTTTTT.

This clonotype was seen many times. The rearrangement joins TRBV28 to TRBJ2-5, with D tentatively TRBD1 or TRBD2 (5 bases each). The V end lost 6 bases, the J end lost 4 bases, and 18 bases lay between the germline ends. CDR3 length: 15 residues. CDR1 MDHEN and CDR2 SYDVKM come from the germline V gene. This chain's CDR3 is CASSTGRTEVETQYF. DNA of the CDR3: TGTGCCAGCAGCACGGGACGCACAGAGGTAGAGACCCAGTACTTC.